This T cell receptor (beta chain) was sequenced during a study of Graves' ophthalmopathy and Graves' hyperthyroidism. About the study: There was a collection of peripheral blood at initial diagnosis, before any treatment.

This clonotype occurred a few times. Beta-chain TCR CDR3 regions were amplified from RNA transcripts. HTBI-primed first-round RT-PCR preceded second-round multiplex PCR. TCRdb redid the calling of the multiplex PCR reads with MiXCR, one entry per CDR3 protein. The data contain roughly 350,000 distinct CDR3 sequences, roughly 17% of them singletons. V gave up 2 bases and J gave up 6 bases; unmatched junction bases: 4. Germline loops: CDR1 SEHNR, CDR2 FQNEAQ (reference sequence). This CDR3 is built from 14 residues. The sequencing input was peripheral blood. The chain has TRBV7-9 and TRBJ1-1, with 9 positions matching TRBD1. This clonotype was sampled from an adult woman with stable Graves' hyperthyroidism. The CDR3 DNA reads as TGTGCCAGCAGCTTACAACAGGGGGCGGCTGAAGCTTTCTTT. Its protein is CASSLQQGAAEAFF.